The present T cell receptor beta chain was sequenced within a study of control samples from healthy donors and cancer patients. Looked up from germline, CDR1 is LGHDT and CDR2 is YNNKEL (reference sequence). The CDR3 covers 11 residues. With 6 bases removed from V and 4 bases from J, the gap between germline ends came to 6 bases. Profiled with immunoSEQ multiplex PCR; TCRdb holds only in-frame clones, not every one. Here the sample spans approximately 87,000 clones, 90% to 95% being singletons. This chain connects TRBV3-1 (or the pseudogene TRBV3-2) to TRBJ1-1; tentative D call: TRBD1 (6 bases). The sequence was collected from a man aged 50-60 years in good health. The sample taken for sequencing was blood. CDR3 loop: CASRQGTEAFF. CDR3 in DNA: TGTGCCAGCAGACAGGGCACTGAAGCTTTCTTT.